This is a list of T cell receptor beta chains from one sample in a study of blood T cell repertoires in COVID-19. The method was immunoSEQ multiplex PCR; TCRdb's version includes in-frame clones alone and lacks a portion of them. The sample shows 110,000 or so clones, 85% to 90% of them seen only once. Sequenced: peripheral blood. The receptors come from a woman aged 60-70 years with COVID-19, enrolled during active disease. The CDR3 runs from the conserved cysteine through the conserved F or W. D genes are given only for firm matches. Clone size is shown for a subset of rows, as once, few, many or a class of expanded clone.

v_gene	d_gene	j_gene	abundance	CDR3aa	CDR3nt
TRBV10-1	TRBD2	TRBJ2-2	-	CASREQRGSTGELFF	TGCGCCAGCAGAGAGCAGCGGGGGAGCACCGGGGAGCTGTTTTTT
TRBV5-1	-	TRBJ2-2	once	CASSPGSNTGELFF	TGCGCCAGCAGCCCCGGTTCGAACACCGGGGAGCTGTTTTTT
TRBV7-9	TRBD1	TRBJ1-5	-	CASSYSRQGVYSQPQHF	TGTGCCAGCAGCTACTCACGGCAGGGGGTCTACAGTCAGCCCCAGCATTTT
TRBV27	TRBD1	TRBJ1-1	once	CASSPGGQYTEAFF	TGTGCCAGCAGCCCAGGGGGACAGTACACTGAAGCTTTCTTT
TRBV4-1	-	TRBJ1-5	-	CASSLAVGQPQHF	TGCGCCAGCAGCCTAGCTGTGGGTCAGCCCCAGCATTTT
TRBV6-4	-	TRBJ1-1	few	CASRLEGADTEAFF	TGTGCCAGCAGACTCGAAGGGGCAGACACTGAAGCTTTCTTT
TRBV7-9	-	TRBJ1-4	-	CASSWGWQGSTNEKLFF	TGTGCCAGCAGCTGGGGTTGGCAGGGGTCAACTAATGAAAAACTGTTTTTT
TRBV7-6	-	TRBJ1-5	-	CASTLDGRAGHQPQHF	TGTGCCAGCACCCTCGACGGGAGGGCGGGACATCAGCCCCAGCATTTT
TRBV9	-	TRBJ1-2	once	CASSPQTTLYGYTF	TGTGCCAGCAGCCCTCAGACAACGCTATATGGCTACACCTTC
TRBV3-1/TRBV3-2	TRBD1	TRBJ1-2	-	CASSRTGANYGYTF	TGTGCCAGCAGCCGAACAGGGGCCAACTATGGCTACACCTTC
TRBV5-1	-	TRBJ1-4	once	CASSLLAGEGEKLFF	TGCGCCAGCAGCTTGTTGGCGGGGGAGGGTGAAAAACTGTTTTTT
TRBV19	-	TRBJ1-2	-	CASSVRGYGYTF	TGTGCCAGTAGTGTCAGGGGCTATGGCTACACCTTC
TRBV19	TRBD1	TRBJ1-1	-	CASKMIRTGGSTEAFF	TGTGCCAGTAAGATGATCCGGACAGGGGGGAGCACTGAAGCTTTCTTT
TRBV7-3	TRBD1	TRBJ1-2	-	CASSLGQGVEGYTF	TGTGCCAGCAGCTTAGGACAGGGGGTGGAGGGCTACACCTTC
TRBV18	-	TRBJ1-1	-	CASSSRHNTEAFF	TGTGCCAGCTCATCGAGACACAACACTGAAGCTTTCTTT
TRBV18	-	TRBJ2-5	-	CASSAVAGLETQYF	TGTGCCAGCTCAGCAGTCGCGGGGTTAGAGACCCAGTACTTC
TRBV10-1	TRBD1	TRBJ1-4	-	CASSETGGPGKLFF	TGCGCCAGCAGTGAGACAGGGGGGCCGGGAAAACTGTTTTTT
TRBV4-3	-	TRBJ1-1	-	CASSQDHGGDTEAFF	TGCGCCAGCAGCCAAGATCACGGCGGGGACACTGAAGCTTTCTTT
TRBV4-1	TRBD2	TRBJ2-7	-	CASSPGLAESSYEQYF	TGCGCCAGCAGCCCCGGACTAGCGGAGAGCTCCTACGAGCAGTACTTC
TRBV9	TRBD2	TRBJ2-7	-	CASSGPSQRGPYEQYF	TGTGCCAGCAGCGGCCCGTCGCAGCGGGGGCCCTACGAGCAGTACTTC
TRBV9	-	TRBJ2-4	-	CASSSVSGTTKNIQYF	TGTGCCAGCAGCTCCGTCTCAGGGACAACCAAAAACATTCAGTACTTC
TRBV29-1	-	TRBJ1-5	-	CSVGTVSNQPQHF	TGCAGCGTTGGTACGGTTAGCAATCAGCCCCAGCATTTT
TRBV5-1	TRBD1	TRBJ1-2	-	CASSSTGVNYGYTF	TGCGCCAGCAGCTCAACAGGGGTCAACTATGGCTACACCTTC
TRBV6-2/TRBV6-3	TRBD1	TRBJ1-5	once	CASSRDRVISWQPQHF	TGTGCCAGCAGTCGGGACAGGGTGATTAGCTGGCAGCCCCAGCATTTT